This T cell receptor (beta chain) appears in the sequencing data of a study of T-cell memory formation after mild COVID-19. Study findings and constraints: Clones that contracted from day 15 to 85 had balanced CD4/CD8; later expanders were CD4+ biased. What remained unconfirmed was the SARS-CoV-2 specificity of second-wave clones peaking on day 37. Detection of some responders pre-infection suggested pre-existing cross-reactive memory T cells participated.

5'RACE, which relied on constant-segment primers, yielded TCR alpha and TCR beta cDNA libraries carrying sample barcodes and UMIs. TCRdb used MiXCR to reprocess the 5' RACE reads, holding one entry per CDR3 protein. The table records about 560,000 distinct CDR3 sequences, approximately 15% of them present only once. A word on this clonotype: Its antigen is as yet unknown.

Germline values: CDR1 DFQATT, CDR2 SNEGSKA (reference sequence). The CDR3 totals 14 residues. V was shortened by 4 bases and J by 4 bases, with 16 bases between the two germline ends. This receptor was identified in an adult woman who had mild COVID-19 (a few samples of this study predate the infection). Cell type and time point are not known. Sequencing was carried out using PBMCs or a T cell subset sorted from them (not recorded which). V gene TRBV20-1 combines with J gene TRBJ1-1, with D possibly matching TRBD1 (5 bases). The CDR3 here is CSANNRWSGTEAFF. The CDR3 DNA reads TGCAGTGCTAATAACAGGTGGAGTGGCACTGAAGCTTTCTTT.